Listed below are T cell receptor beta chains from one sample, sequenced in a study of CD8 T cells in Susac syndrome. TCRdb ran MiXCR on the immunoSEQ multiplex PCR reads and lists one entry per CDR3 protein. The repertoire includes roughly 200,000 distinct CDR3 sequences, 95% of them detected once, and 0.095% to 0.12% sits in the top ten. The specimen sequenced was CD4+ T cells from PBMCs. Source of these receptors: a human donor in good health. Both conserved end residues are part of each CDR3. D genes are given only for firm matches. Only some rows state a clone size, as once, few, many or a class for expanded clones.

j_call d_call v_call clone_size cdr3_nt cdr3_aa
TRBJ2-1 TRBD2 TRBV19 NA TGTGCCAGTAGCCCTGGGACTAGCGGTGGCGATGAGCAGTTCTTC CASSPGTSGGDEQFF
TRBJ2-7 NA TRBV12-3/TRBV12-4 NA TGTGCCAGCAGCTTCGACAGTTCCTACGAGCAGTACTTC CASSFDSSYEQYF
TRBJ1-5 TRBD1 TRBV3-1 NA TGTGCCAGCAGACCGGGACAGGGGTCCTACCCATCGCATTTT CASRPGQGSYPSHF
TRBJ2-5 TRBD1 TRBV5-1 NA TGCGCCAGCAGCTGGGGGACAGGGGAAGAGCCCCAGTACTTC CASSWGTGEEPQYF
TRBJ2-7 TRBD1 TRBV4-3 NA TGCGCCAGCAGCCAAGACAGGACAGGGCTGGGGGAGCAGTACTTC CASSQDRTGLGEQYF
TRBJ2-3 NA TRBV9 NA TGTGCCAGCAGCGTAGGCGACACAGATACGCAGTATTTT CASSVGDTDTQYF
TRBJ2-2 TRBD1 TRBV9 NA TGTGCCAGCAGCGTCGGGACAGGGGACACCGGGGAGCTGTTTTTT CASSVGTGDTGELFF
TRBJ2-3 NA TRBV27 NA TGTGCCAGCAGTTATGGCCCTGGCAGTTCGCATAGCACAGATACGCAGTATTTT CASSYGPGSSHSTDTQYF
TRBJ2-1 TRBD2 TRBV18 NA TGTGCCAGCTCACCAGTACTAGCGGGGGGGAATGAGCAGTTCTTC CASSPVLAGGNEQFF
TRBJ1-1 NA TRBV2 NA TGTGCCAGCAGTGACGGGTTAGGGGAAGCTTTCTTT CASSDGLGEAFF
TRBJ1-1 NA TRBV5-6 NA TGTGCCAGCAGCTTTTTGGGGCAGAACACTGAAGCTTTCTTT CASSFLGQNTEAFF
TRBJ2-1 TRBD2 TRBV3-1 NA TGTGCCAGCAGCCATCGTCCTAGCGGGAGCAATGAGCAGTTCTTC CASSHRPSGSNEQFF
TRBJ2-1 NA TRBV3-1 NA TGTGCCAGCGCCGCATCCTCTGGGGGCTCCTCTGGTTACAATGAGCAGTTCTTC CASAASSGGSSGYNEQFF
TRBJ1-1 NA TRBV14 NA TGTGCCAGCAGCCCCTACCGGAGGAGAGACACTGAAGCTTTCTTT CASSPYRRRDTEAFF
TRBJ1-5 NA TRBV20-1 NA TGCAGTGCTAGAGATGGGGCAGTCAGCAATCAGCCCCAGCATTTT CSARDGAVSNQPQHF
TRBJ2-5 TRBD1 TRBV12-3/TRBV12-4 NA TGTGCCAGCAGTTTAGGACAGGGGACGGTAGAGACCCAGTACTTC CASSLGQGTVETQYF
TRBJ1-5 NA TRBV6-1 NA TGTGCCAGCGCTTTCCGATTACGGGATCAGCCCCAGCATTTT CASAFRLRDQPQHF
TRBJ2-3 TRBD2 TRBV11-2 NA TGTGCCAGCAGCAGGGAGCTAGCGGGAGTAACAGATACGCAGTATTTT CASSRELAGVTDTQYF
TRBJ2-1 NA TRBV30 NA TGTGCCTGGGGTCCAAGAGACAATGAGCAGTTCTTC CAWGPRDNEQFF
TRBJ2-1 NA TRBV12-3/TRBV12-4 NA TGTGCCAGCAGTTTGTACAAGGGGGATAACAATGAGCAGTTCTTC CASSLYKGDNNEQFF
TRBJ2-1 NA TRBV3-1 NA TGTGCCAGCAGCCTTCATCCAAGATCGCCCCGGAAAGGTAACAATGAGCAGTTCTTC CASSLHPRSPRKGNNEQFF
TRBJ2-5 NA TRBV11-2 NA TGTGCCAGCGGTCGGGAGCAAGAGACCCAGTACTTC CASGREQETQYF
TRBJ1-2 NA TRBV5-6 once TGTGCCAGCAGCCGACCCCAGGACTATGGCTACACCTTC CASSRPQDYGYTF
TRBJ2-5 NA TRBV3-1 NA TGTGCCAGCAGAAGCAGTGGGGGAGAGACCCAGTACTTC CASRSSGGETQYF
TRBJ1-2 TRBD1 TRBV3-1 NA TGTGCCAGCAGCCATGGACAGGGTAACAGCTATGGCTACACCTTC CASSHGQGNSYGYTF
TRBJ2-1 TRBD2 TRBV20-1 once TGCAGTGCTAGAGTTCGCGGCGGGAGGGACTACAATGAGCAGTTCTTC CSARVRGGRDYNEQFF
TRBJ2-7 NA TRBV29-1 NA TGCAGCGTTGAAGATCGGACAGACGAGCAGTACTTC CSVEDRTDEQYF
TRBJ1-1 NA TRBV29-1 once TGCAGCGTTAAGGCCGGCGGTAACACTGAAGCTTTCTTT CSVKAGGNTEAFF
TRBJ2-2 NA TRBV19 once TGTGCCAGTCGAACCCCCAACAGGGACACCGGGGAGCTGTTTTTT CASRTPNRDTGELFF
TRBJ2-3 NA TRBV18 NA TGTGCCAGCTCACTAACGGTGGAGTCAGATACGCAGTATTTT CASSLTVESDTQYF
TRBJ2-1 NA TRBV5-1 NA TGCGCCAGCAGGATAATTTCCTACAATGAGCAGTTCTTC CASRIISYNEQFF
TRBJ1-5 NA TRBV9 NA TGTGCCAGCAGCGTAGAAGGCAGCCTCAATCAGCCCCAGCATTTT CASSVEGSLNQPQHF